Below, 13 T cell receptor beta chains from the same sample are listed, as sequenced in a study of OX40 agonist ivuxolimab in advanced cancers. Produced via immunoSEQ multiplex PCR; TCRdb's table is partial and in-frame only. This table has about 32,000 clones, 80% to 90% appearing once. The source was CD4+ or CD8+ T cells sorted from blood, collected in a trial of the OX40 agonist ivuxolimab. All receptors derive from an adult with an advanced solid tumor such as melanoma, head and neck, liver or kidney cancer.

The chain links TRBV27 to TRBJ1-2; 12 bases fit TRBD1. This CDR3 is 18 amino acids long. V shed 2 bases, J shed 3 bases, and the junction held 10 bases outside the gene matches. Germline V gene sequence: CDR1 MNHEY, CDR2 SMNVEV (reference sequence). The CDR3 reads CASSLARDRGRRYYGYTF. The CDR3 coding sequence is TGTGCCAGCAGTTTAGCCCGGGACAGGGGGCGCCGTTACTATGGCTACACCTTC.

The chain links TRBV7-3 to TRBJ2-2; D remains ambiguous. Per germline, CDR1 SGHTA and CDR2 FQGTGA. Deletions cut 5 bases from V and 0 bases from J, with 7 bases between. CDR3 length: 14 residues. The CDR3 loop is CASSRQANTGELFF. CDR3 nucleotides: TGTGCCAGCAGCCGTCAGGCGAACACCGGGGAGCTGTTTTTT.

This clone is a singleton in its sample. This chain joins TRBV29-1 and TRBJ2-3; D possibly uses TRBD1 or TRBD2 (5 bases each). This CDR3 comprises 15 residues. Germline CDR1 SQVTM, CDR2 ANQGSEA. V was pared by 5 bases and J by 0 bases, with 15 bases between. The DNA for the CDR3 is TGCAGCGTTATGGGGGTAGGGGTTAGCACAGATACGCAGTATTTT. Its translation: CSVMGVGVSTDTQYF.

CDR3 sequence: CASRSGETQYF. For the CDR3, the DNA is TGTGCCAGCAGGTCCGGGGAGACCCAGTACTTC. V and J are TRBV7-6 and TRBJ2-5; D ambiguous. CDR3 length: 11 residues. Trimming pared 6 bases from V and 5 bases from J, leaving 7 bases between. Germline V gene sequence: CDR1 SGHVS, CDR2 FNYEAQ.

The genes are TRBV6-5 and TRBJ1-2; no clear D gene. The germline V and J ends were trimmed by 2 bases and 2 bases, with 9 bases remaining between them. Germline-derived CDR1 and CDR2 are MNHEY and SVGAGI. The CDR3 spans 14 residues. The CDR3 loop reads CASSYGPRNYGYTF. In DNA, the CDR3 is TGTGCCAGCAGTTACGGACCGCGCAACTATGGCTACACCTTC.

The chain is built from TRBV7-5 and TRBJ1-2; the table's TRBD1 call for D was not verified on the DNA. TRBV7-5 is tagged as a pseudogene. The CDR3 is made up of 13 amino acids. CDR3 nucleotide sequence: TGTGCCAGCAGCTTAGTAGGGGCCGATGGCTACACCTTC. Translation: CASSLVGADGYTF.

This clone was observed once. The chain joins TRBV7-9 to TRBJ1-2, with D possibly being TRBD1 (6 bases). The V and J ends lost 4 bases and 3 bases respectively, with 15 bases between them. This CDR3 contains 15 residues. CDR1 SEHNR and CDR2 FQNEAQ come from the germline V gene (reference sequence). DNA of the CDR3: TGTGCCAGCAGCTCTCCTACAGGGATGGACTATGGCTACACCTTC. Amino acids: CASSSPTGMDYGYTF.

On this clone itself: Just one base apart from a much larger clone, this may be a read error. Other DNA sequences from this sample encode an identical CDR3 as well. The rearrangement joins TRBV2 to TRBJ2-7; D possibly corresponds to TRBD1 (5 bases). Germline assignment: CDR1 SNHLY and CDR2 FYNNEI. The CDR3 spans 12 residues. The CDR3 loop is CASSGQTYEQYF. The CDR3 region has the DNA TGTGCCAGCAGTGGACAGACCTACGAGCAGTACTTT.

CDR3 nucleotide sequence: TGCGCCAGCAGCTTGGACCCTAGCGGGGGAACCTACGAGCAGTACTTC. It encodes CASSLDPSGGTYEQYF. The chain couples TRBV5-1 to TRBJ2-7; 10 bases line up with TRBD2. The CDR3 consists of 16 residues. J gave up 2 bases and V 0 bases, and 5 bases lay outside the gene matches. Germline V gives CDR1 SGHRS, CDR2 YFSETQ.

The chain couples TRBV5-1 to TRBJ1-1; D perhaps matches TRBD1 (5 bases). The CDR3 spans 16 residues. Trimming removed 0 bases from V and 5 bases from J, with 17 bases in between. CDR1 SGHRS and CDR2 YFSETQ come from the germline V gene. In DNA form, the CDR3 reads TGCGCCAGCAGCTTGGCCGGGGGGTCGGAGTGGACTGAAGCTTTCTTT. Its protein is CASSLAGGSEWTEAFF. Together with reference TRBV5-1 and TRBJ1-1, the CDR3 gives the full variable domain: KAGVTQTPRYLIKTRGQQVTLSCSPISGHRSVSWYQQTPGQGLQFLFEYFSETQRNKGNFPGRFSGRQFSNSRSEMNVSTLELGDSALYLCASSLAGGSEWTEAFFGQGTRLTVV.

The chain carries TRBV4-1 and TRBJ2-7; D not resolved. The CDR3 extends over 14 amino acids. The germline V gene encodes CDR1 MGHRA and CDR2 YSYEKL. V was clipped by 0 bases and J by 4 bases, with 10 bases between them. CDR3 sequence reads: CASSQDWLVYEQYF. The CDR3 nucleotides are TGCGCCAGCAGCCAAGATTGGCTCGTTTACGAGCAGTACTTC.

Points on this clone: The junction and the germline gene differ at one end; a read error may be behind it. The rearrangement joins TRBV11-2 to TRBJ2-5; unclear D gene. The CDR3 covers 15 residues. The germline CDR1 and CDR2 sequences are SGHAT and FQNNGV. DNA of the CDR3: TGTGCCAGCAGCTTAGAATGGTCCCTGGAAGAGGCCCAGTACTTC. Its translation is CASSLEWSLEEAQYF. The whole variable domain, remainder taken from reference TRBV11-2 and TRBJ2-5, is EAGVAQSPRYKIIEKRQSVAFWCNPISGHATLYWYQQILGQGPKLLIQFQNNGVVDDSQLPKDRFSAERLKGVDSTLKIQPAKLEDSAVYLCASSLEWSLEEAQYFGPGTRLLVL.

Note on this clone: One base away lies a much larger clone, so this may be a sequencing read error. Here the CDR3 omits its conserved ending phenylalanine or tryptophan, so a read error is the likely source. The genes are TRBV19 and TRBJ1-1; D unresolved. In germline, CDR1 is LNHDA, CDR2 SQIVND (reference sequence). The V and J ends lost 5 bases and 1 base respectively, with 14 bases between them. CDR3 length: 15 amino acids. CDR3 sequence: CASSLFGDPNTEAFL. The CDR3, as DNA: TGTGCCAGTAGTCTGTTCGGCGACCCGAACACTGAAGCTTTCCTT.